The table lists the clone carrying this T cell receptor beta chain with a count of one. One end of the junction is discordant with germline, which a read error may explain. These data come from a study of metastatic and nonmetastatic thyroid tumors. No patient received treatment before thyroid surgery. Original handling: Across clinicopathological groups, CDR3 differences served as the basis for building a distant-metastasis classifier for papillary thyroid cancer. MiXCR reprocessed the PCR reads for TCRdb. The V and J calls were not made by the authors but by TCRdb's processing. Among fewer than 15,000 clones, about 25% were seen once, and the ten largest hold 3.6%. This CDR3 contains 15 residues. Germline lookup yields CDR1 SGHAT and CDR2 FQNNGV.

The sequenced sample consisted of blood. This sequence was found in a female donor with papillary thyroid cancer or a benign thyroid nodule (not recorded which). Some clones in this sample may be carry-over from other donors' samples. This rearrangement joins TRBV11-2 to TRBJ1-1; no reliable D call. The chain's CDR3 is CASSLGSGMNTAAFF. The CDR3 region has the DNA TGTGCCAGCAGCTTAGGGTCCGGGATGAACACTGCAGCTTTCTTT.